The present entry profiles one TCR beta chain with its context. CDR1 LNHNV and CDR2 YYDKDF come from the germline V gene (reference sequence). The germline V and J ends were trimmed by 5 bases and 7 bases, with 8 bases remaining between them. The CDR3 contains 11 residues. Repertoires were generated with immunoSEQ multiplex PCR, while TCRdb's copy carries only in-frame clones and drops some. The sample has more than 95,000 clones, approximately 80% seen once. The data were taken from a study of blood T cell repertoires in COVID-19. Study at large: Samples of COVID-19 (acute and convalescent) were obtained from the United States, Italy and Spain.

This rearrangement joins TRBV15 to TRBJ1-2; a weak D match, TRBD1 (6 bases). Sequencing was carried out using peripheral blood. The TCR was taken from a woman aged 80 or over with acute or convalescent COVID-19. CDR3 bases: TGTGCCACCAGCGGGACATTTGGCTACACCTTC. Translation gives CATSGTFGYTF. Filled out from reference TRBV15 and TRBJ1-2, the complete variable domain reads DAMVIQNPRYQVTQFGKPVTLSCSQTLNHNVMYWYQQKSSQAPKLLFHYYDKDFNNEADTPDNFQSRRPNTSFCFLDIRSPGLGDTAMYLCATSGTFGYTFGSGTRLTVV.